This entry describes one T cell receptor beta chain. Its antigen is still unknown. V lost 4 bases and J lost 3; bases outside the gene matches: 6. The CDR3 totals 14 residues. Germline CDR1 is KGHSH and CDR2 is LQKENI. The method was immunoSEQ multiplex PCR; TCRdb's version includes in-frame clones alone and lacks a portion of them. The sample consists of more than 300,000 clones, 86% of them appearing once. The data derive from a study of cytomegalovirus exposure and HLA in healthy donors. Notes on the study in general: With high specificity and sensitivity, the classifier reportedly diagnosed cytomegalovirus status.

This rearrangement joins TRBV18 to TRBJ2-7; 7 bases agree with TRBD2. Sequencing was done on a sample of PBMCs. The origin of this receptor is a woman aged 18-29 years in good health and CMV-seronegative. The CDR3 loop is CASSLLGGNYEQYF. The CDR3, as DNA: TGTGCCAGCTCACTTCTGGGGGGGAACTACGAGCAGTACTTC. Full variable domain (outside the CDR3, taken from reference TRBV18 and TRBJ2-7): NAGVMQNPRHLVRRRGQEARLRCSPMKGHSHVYWYRQLPEEGLKFMVYLQKENIIDESGMPKERFSAEFPKEGPSILRIQQVVRGDSAAYFCASSLLGGNYEQYFGPGTRLTVT.